This T cell receptor beta chain was identified in a study of cytomegalovirus exposure and HLA in healthy donors. Both 60 Vbeta primers and 13 Jbeta primers went into the PCR. TCRdb's copy holds only in-frame clones and misses some; the assay was immunoSEQ multiplex PCR. The sample lists some 76,000 clones; less than 85% were seen once. The TCR originated in a woman in her forties or fifties in good health and CMV-seronegative. The sample taken for sequencing was PBMCs.

For the CDR3, the DNA is TGTGCCAGCAGCCAGACTAGCGGGGGTTACGAGCAGTACGTC. Amino acids: CASSQTSGGYEQYV. J is TRBJ2-7 and V is TRBV7-6; 12 bases are shared with TRBD2. Germline V gene sequence: CDR1 SGHVS, CDR2 FNYEAQ. This CDR3 comprises 14 residues. Trimming at V came to 5 bases and at J to 4 bases, leaving 3 bases not matched to a gene.